This T cell receptor (beta chain) is drawn from a study of shared clonotypes between healthy human individuals. Regarding the study as a whole: Non-shared clonotypes showed lower generation probabilities than clonotypes common to all four donors.

Investigators spread the genomic DNA of each subset evenly over several immunoSEQ plates. This table comes from immunoSEQ multiplex PCR, and its TCRdb copy is limited to in-frame clones, with some not included. Of over a million clones listed, about 75% are singletons. A word on this clone: As yet, its antigen is unknown.

All of the donors resided in Nashville, Tennessee, and each was a Caucasian adult. Source material: memory CD4+ T cells sorted from blood. Subset given: CD45RA-negative fraction. The TCR comes from a man between 18 and 35 years old in good health.

CDR3 loop: CAWSVPQGTGYTF. For the CDR3, the DNA is TGTGCCTGGAGTGTGCCCCAGGGAACCGGCTACACCTTC. The chain has TRBV30 and TRBJ1-2; D might be TRBD1 (5 bases). Germline V gene sequence: CDR1 GTSNPN, CDR2 SVGIG (reference sequence). Trimming shortened V by 0 bases and J by 8 bases, and 13 bases separated the two germline ends. There are 13 residues in the CDR3.